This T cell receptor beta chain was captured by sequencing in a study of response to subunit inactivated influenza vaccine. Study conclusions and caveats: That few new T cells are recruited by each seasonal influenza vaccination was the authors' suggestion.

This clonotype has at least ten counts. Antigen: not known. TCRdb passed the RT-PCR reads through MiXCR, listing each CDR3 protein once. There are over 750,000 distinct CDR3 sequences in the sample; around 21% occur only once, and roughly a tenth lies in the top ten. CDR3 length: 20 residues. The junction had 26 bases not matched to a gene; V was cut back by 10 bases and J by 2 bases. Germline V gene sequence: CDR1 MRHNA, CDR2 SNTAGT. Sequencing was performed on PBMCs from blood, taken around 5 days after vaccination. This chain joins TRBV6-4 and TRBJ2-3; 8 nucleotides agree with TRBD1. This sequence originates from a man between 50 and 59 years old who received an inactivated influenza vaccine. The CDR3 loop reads CAKGQGAYPPALGNTDTQYF. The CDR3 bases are TGTGCCAAAGGGCAGGGGGCATACCCACCTGCCCTAGGGAACACAGATACGCAGTATTTT.